The source of this T cell receptor beta chain is a study of TIL therapy for anti-PD-1-resistant metastatic lung cancer. Study overall: A handful of tumors were EGFR-mutant and two were ALK-rearranged. Study-wide results and caveats: Compared with baseline intratumoral T cells, expanded TIL cultures were more clonal and less diverse (approximately 6% vs 31%).

Comment on this clone: Its antigen is as yet unknown.

CDR1 and CDR2 from the germline V gene are SQVTM and ANQGSEA. Trimming cost V 0 bases and J 6 bases, with 12 bases left between them. The CDR3 runs 14 residues. As for time point: pre-treatment sample, taken before nivolumab and TIL therapy. Pleural nodules or supraclavicular lymph nodes made up most of the excised metastases sampled. Progressing patients received lymphodepletion, expanded TIL infusion and IL-2. Sequencing used immunoSEQ v3. Libraries were sequenced to 2 million to 2.5 million read pairs (survey) or about 5-6 million (deep). Produced via immunoSEQ multiplex PCR; TCRdb's table is partial and in-frame only. The sample consists of 95,000 or so clones, roughly 65% of them appearing once.

The input for sequencing was tumor tissue, taken at baseline. V gene TRBV29-1 combines with J gene TRBJ1-3; D possibly corresponds to TRBD1 (5 bases). This TCR came from a person aged 25-85 years with non-small cell lung cancer. CDR3 DNA: TGCAGCGTTGAAGATGGCAGGGACGAAAACACCATATATTTT. Protein sequence: CSVEDGRDENTIYF.